This T cell receptor beta chain was recovered during a study of CD8 T cells in Susac syndrome. The CDR3 is made up of 13 amino acids. Trimming pared 3 bases from V and 4 bases from J, leaving 9 bases between. Germline V gene sequence: CDR1 SEHNR, CDR2 FQNEAQ (reference sequence). Random hexamers were used to reverse transcribe 0.5 to 1 ug of RNA. TCR beta CDR3 was amplified by immunoSEQ covering 54 Vbeta and 13 Jbeta. TCRdb itself ran the immunoSEQ multiplex PCR reads through MiXCR, one entry per CDR3 protein. The sample yields some 130,000 distinct CDR3 sequences, around 85% seen once. The study, taken as a whole, reports: The study recognized that its TCR sequencing and HLA analysis covered a relatively small number of individuals.

TCR beta from blood CD8+ and CD4+ T cells was sequenced. Stable or active relapsing-remitting multiple sclerosis, untreated and meeting revised McDonald criteria, defined the controls. Comment on this clonotype: The antigen is not known.

The chain is built from TRBV7-9 and TRBJ1-1; perhaps TRBD1 as D (6 bases). Material: CD8+ T cells from PBMCs. This receptor was taken from a human donor with multiple sclerosis. The DNA of the CDR3 is TGTGCCAGCAGCTTTCAGGGGAGCACTGAAGCTTTCTTT. It translates to CASSFQGSTEAFF.